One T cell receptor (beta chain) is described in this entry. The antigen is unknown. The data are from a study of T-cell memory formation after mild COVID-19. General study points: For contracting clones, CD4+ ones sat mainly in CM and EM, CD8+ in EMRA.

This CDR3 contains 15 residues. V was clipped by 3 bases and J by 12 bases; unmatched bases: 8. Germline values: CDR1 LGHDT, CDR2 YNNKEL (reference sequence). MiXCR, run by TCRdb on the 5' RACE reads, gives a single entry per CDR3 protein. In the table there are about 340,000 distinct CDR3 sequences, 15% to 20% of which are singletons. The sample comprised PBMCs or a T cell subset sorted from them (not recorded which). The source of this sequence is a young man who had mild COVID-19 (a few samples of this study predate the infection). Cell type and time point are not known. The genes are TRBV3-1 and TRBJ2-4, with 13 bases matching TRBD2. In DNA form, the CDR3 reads TGTGCCAGCAGCCATGGACCGGGACTAGCGGGGTATCAGTACTTC. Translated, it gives CASSHGPGLAGYQYF.